The source of this T cell receptor beta chain is a study of blood T cell repertoires in COVID-19. About the study: Donors in the United States, Italy and Spain gave samples during acute or convalescent COVID-19.

Method: immunoSEQ multiplex PCR; TCRdb's copy keeps in-frame clones and lacks some. This sample has a few hundred thousand clones, with 84% found just once. Germline CDR1 and CDR2: SGHNT and YYREEE (reference sequence). Losses at the gene ends were 4 bases for V and 1 base for J; bases not matched to a gene: 4. The CDR3 spans 16 residues. The sequencing sample was made of peripheral blood. The TCR comes from a woman aged 35 to 49 who had recovered from COVID-19. The V and J genes are TRBV5-4 and TRBJ1-6, with TRBD1 matching over 8 bases. CDR3 residues: CASSKDRVSYNSPLHF. The DNA of the CDR3 is TGTGCCAGCAGCAAGGACAGGGTATCCTATAATTCACCCCTCCACTTT.